The entry below describes one T cell receptor beta chain. Its antigen is not known. The primer mix had 60 Vbeta and 13 Jbeta primers. Sequenced by immunoSEQ multiplex PCR; TCRdb stores in-frame clones only, minus some. The sample records approximately 150,000 clones, around three quarters being singletons. This entry is derived from a study of cytomegalovirus exposure and HLA in healthy donors. Findings of the study overall: Certain sequence variants were highly shared and formed a cluster, and this cluster was likely a sequencing artifact. Some V segments (TRBV6-2 and TRBV6-3 among them) were excluded as indistinguishable. In a later analysis, TCR beta V- and J-gene trimming was associated with a missense DCLRE1C variant. What a later analysis reportedly showed was that an Asian-associated ancestry cluster had fewer N-insertions than the roughly 700-donor mean.

The CDR3 sequence is 11 residues long. Germline CDR1 is SGHAT and CDR2 is FQNNGV. Trimming took off 8 bases at V and 9 bases at J, with 11 bases between the two ends. This receptor was taken from a woman between 40 and 55 years old in good health and CMV-seropositive. Sequenced input: PBMCs. This chain joins TRBV11-2 and TRBJ2-1, with D possibly TRBD2 on 5 matching bases. CDR3 in DNA: TGTGCCAGCGAGGGCCAGGTTGAGCAGTTCTTC. Residues: CASEGQVEQFF.